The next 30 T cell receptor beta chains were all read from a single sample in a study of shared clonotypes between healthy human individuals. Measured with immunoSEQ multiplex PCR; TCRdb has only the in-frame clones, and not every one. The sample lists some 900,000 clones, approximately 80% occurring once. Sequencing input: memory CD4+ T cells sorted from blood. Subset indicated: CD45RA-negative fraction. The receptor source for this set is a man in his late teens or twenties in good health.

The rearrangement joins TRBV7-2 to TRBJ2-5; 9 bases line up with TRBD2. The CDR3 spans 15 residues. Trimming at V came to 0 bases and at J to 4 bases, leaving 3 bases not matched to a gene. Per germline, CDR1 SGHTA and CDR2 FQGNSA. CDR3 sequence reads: CASSLASGGVETQYF. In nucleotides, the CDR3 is TGTGCCAGCAGCTTAGCTAGCGGGGGAGTAGAGACCCAGTACTTC.

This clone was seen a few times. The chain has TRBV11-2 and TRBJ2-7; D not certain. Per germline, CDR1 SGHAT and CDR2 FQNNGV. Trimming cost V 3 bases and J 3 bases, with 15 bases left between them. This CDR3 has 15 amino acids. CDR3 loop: CASSFLKGPGYEQYF. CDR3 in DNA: TGTGCCAGCAGCTTCTTAAAAGGCCCAGGCTACGAGCAGTACTTC. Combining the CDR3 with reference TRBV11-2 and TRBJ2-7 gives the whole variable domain EAGVAQSPRYKIIEKRQSVAFWCNPISGHATLYWYQQILGQGPKLLIQFQNNGVVDDSQLPKDRFSAERLKGVDSTLKIQPAKLEDSAVYLCASSFLKGPGYEQYFGPGTRLTVT.

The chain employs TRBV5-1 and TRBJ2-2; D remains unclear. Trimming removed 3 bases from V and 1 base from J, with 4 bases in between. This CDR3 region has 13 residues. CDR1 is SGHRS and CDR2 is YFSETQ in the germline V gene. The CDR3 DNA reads TGCGCCAGCAGCTCTAAGAACACCGGGGAGCTGTTTTTT. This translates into CASSSKNTGELFF.

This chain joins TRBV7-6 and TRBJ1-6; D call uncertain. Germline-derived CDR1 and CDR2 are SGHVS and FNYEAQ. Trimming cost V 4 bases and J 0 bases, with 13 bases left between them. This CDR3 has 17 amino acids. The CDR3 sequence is CASSSRHAGSYNSPLHF. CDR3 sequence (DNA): TGTGCCAGCAGCTCCCGACACGCCGGCTCCTATAATTCACCCCTCCACTTT.

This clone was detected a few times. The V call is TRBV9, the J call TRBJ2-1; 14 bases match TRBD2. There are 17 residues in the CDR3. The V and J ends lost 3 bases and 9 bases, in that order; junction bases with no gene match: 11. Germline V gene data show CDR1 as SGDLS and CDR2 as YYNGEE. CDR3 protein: CASSALTSGRAWVEQFF. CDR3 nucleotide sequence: TGTGCCAGCAGCGCCTTGACTAGCGGGAGGGCCTGGGTTGAGCAGTTCTTC.

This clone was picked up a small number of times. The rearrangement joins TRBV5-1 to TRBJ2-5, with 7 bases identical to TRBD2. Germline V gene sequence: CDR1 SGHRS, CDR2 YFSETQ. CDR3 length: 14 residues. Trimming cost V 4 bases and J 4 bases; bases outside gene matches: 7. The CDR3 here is CASSRGSGLETQYF. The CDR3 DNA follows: TGCGCCAGCAGCCGCGGGAGCGGGCTAGAGACCCAGTACTTC.

The CDR3 here is CASSSPPWTSGPETQYF. The DNA for the CDR3 is TGTGCCAGCAGCTCCCCGCCCTGGACTAGCGGGCCGGAGACCCAGTACTTC. The chain is built from TRBV5-8 and TRBJ2-5; TRBD2 agrees at 11 bases. The CDR3 contains 17 residues. Germline CDR1 is SGHTS and CDR2 is YDEGEE. V shed 3 bases and J 5 bases; nucleotides not matched to a gene: 12.

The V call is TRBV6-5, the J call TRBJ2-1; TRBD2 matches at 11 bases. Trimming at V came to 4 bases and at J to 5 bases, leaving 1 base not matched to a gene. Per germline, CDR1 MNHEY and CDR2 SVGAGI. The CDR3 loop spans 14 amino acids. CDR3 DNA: TGTGCCAGCAGTTGGGGACTAGCGGACAATGAGCAGTTCTTC. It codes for CASSWGLADNEQFF.

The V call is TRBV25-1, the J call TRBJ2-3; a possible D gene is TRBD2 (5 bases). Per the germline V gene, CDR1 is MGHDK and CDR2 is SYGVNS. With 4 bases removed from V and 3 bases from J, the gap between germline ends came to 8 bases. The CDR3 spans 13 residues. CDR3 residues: CASSGRGTDTQYF. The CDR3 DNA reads TGTGCCAGCAGTGGGAGAGGGACAGATACGCAGTATTTT.

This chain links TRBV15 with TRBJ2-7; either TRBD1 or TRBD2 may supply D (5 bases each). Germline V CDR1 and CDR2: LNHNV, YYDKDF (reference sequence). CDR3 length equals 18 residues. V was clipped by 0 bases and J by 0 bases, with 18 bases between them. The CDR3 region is CATSRDPFGGAVSYEQYF. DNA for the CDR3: TGTGCCACCAGCAGAGATCCCTTTGGGGGAGCCGTCTCCTACGAGCAGTACTTC.

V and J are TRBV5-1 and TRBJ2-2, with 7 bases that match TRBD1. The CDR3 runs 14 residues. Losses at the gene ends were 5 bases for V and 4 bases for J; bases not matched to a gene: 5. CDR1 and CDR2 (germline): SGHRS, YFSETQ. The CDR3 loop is CASSQTGSTGELFF. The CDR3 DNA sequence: TGCGCCAGCAGTCAGACAGGGAGCACCGGGGAGCTGTTTTTT.

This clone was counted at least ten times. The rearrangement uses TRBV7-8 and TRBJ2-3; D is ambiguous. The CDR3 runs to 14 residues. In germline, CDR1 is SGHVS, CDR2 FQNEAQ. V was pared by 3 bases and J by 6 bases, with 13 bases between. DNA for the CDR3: TGTGCCAGCAGCTTCGAGCGTCGGTTCGATACGCAGTATTTT. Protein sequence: CASSFERRFDTQYF.

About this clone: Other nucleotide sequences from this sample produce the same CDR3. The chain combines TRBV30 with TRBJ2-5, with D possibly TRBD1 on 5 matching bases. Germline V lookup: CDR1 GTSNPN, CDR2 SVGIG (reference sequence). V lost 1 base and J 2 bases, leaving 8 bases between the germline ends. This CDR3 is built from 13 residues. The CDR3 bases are TGTGCCTGGAGTGGGGGCCTGCAAGAGACCCAGTACTTC. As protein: CAWSGGLQETQYF.

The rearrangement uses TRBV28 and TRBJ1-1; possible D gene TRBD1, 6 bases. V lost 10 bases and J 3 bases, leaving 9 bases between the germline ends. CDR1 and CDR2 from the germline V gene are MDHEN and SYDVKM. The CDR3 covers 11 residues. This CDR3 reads CAIRGYTEAFF. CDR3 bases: TGTGCCATTAGGGGGTACACTGAAGCTTTCTTT.

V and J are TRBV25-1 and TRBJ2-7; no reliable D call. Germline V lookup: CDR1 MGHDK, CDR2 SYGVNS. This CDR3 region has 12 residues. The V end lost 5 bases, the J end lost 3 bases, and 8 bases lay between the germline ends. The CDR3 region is CASSTLNYEQYF. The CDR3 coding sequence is TGTGCCAGCAGTACGTTGAACTACGAGCAGTACTTC.

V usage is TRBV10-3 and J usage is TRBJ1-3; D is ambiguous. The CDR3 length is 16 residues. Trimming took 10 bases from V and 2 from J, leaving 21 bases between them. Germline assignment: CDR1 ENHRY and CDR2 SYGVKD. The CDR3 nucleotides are TGTGCCACCATAAAGGTCCGTGACCCTCCTGGAAACACCATATATTTT. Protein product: CATIKVRDPPGNTIYF.

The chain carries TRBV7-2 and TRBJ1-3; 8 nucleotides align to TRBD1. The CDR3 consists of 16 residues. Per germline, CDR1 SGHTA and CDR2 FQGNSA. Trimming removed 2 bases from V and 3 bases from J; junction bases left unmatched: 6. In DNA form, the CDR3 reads TGTGCCAGCAGCTTAAATCAGGGGGCACTTGGAAACACCATATATTTT. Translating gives CASSLNQGALGNTIYF. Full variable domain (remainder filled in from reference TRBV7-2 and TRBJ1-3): GAGVSQSPSNKVTEKGKDVELRCDPISGHTALYWYRQSLGQGLEFLIYFQGNSAPDKSGLPSDRFSAERTGGSVSTLTIQRTQQEDSAVYLCASSLNQGALGNTIYFGEGSWLTVV.

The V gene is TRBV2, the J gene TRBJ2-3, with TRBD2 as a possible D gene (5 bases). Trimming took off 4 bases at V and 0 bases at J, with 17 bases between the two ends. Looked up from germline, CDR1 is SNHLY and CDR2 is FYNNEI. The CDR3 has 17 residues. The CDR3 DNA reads TGTGCCAGCAGTGGATCTCCAGCGGCCTCTAGCACAGATACGCAGTATTTT. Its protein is CASSGSPAASSTDTQYF.

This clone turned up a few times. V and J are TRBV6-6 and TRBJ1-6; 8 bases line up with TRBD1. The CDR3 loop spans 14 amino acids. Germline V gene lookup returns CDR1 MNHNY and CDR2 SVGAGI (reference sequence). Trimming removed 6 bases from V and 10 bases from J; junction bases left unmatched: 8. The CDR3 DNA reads TGTGCCAGCAGCCCCGGACAGGGACTGTCACCCCTCCACTTT. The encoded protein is CASSPGQGLSPLHF.

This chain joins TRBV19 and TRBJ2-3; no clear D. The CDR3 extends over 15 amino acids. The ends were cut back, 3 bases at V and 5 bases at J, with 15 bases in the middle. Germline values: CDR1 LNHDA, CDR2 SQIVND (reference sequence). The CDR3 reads CASSMQQNNGDTQYF. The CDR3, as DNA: TGTGCCAGTAGTATGCAGCAGAACAATGGAGATACGCAGTATTTT.

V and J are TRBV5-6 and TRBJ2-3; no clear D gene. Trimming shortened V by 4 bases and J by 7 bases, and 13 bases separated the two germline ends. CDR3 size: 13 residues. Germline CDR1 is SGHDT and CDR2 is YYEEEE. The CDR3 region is CASSVAKAYTQYF. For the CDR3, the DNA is TGTGCCAGCAGCGTAGCTAAGGCCTATACGCAGTATTTT.

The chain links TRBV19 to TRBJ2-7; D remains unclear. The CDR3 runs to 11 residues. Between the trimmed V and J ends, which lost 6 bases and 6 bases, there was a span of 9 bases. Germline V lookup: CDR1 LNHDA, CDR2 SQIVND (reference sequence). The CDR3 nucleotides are TGTGCCAGTAGAAACGGTGGCGAGCAGTACTTC. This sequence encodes CASRNGGEQYF.

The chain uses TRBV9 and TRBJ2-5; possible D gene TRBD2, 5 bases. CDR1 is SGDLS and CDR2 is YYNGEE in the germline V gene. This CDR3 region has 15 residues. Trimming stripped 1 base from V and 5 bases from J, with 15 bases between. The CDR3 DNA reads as TGTGCCAGCAGCGTATCAGCGGTCGACGGGGAGACCCAGTACTTC. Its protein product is CASSVSAVDGETQYF.

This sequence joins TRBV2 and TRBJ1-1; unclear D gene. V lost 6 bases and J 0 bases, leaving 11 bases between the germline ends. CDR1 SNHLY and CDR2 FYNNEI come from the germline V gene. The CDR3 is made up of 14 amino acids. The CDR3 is CASSQLVVNTEAFF. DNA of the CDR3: TGTGCCAGCAGCCAACTGGTCGTGAACACTGAAGCTTTCTTT.

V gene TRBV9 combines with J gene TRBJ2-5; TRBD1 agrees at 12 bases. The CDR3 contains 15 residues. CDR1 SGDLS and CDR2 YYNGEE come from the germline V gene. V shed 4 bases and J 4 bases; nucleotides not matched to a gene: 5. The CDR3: CASSLGTGGRETQYF. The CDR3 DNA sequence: TGTGCCAGCAGCCTAGGGACAGGGGGCCGAGAGACCCAGTACTTC.

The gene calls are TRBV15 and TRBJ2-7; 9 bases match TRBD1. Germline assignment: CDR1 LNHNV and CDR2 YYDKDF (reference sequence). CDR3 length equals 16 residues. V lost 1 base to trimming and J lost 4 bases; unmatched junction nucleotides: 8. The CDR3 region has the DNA TGTGCCACCAGCAGAGCGGGCGGGACAGGGCAGTACGAGCAGTACTTC. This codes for CATSRAGGTGQYEQYF.

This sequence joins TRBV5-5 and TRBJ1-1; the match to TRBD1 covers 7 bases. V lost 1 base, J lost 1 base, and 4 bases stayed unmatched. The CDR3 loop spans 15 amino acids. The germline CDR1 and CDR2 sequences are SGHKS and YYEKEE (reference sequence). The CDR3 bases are TGTGCCAGCAGCTTGACAGGGGCAACGAACACTGAAGCTTTCTTT. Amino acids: CASSLTGATNTEAFF.

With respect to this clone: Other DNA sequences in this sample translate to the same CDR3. The CDR3: CASSLKGAGTEAFF. CDR3 bases: TGTGCCAGCAGCTTAAAAGGGGCAGGCACTGAAGCTTTCTTT. V gene TRBV7-3 combines with J gene TRBJ1-1, with D possibly matching TRBD1 (5 bases). CDR1 is SGHTA and CDR2 is FQGTGA in the germline V gene. The CDR3 runs 14 residues. V lost 1 base and J 4 bases, leaving 10 bases between the germline ends.

CDR3 coding DNA: TGTGCCAGCAGCTCCCCAGGGGGCCTCTATGGCTACACCTTC. This sequence encodes CASSSPGGLYGYTF. V usage is TRBV5-4 and J usage is TRBJ1-2, with 8 nucleotides matching TRBD1. Germline CDR1 SGHNT, CDR2 YYREEE (reference sequence). CDR3 size: 14 residues. V gave up 3 bases and J gave up 4 bases; unmatched junction bases: 5.

The CDR3 protein is CASSTGNGFYGYTF. The CDR3 region has the DNA TGTGCCAGCAGCACCGGGAATGGATTCTATGGCTACACCTTC. This chain connects TRBV7-2 to TRBJ1-2, with D uncertain. The CDR3 contains 14 residues. With 5 bases removed from V and 4 bases from J, the gap between germline ends came to 14 bases. Germline values: CDR1 SGHTA, CDR2 FQGNSA.